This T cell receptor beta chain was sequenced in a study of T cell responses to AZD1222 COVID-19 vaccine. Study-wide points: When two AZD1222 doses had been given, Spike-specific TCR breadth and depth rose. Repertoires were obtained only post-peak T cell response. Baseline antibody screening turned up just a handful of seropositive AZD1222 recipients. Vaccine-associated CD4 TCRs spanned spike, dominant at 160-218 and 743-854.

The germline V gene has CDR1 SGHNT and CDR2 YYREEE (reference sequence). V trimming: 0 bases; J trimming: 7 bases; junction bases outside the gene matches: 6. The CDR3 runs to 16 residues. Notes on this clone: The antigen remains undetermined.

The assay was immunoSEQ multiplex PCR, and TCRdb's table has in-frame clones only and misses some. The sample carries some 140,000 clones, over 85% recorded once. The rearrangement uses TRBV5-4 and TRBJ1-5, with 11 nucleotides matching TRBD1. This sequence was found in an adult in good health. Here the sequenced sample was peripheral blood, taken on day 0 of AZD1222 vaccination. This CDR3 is CASSLADRGRRQPQHF. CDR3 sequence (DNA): TGTGCCAGCAGCTTGGCGGACAGGGGGCGTAGGCAGCCCCAGCATTTT.